Ten or more counts support the clone carrying this TCR beta chain. The antigen remains undetermined. V trimming: 1 base; J trimming: 0 bases; junction bases outside the gene matches: 7. The CDR3 is 20 amino acids. The germline CDR1 and CDR2 sequences are SGHVS and FNYEAQ. The sample is drawn from a study of T-cell reconstitution after alpha-beta-depleted transplantation in children. General study results and limits: Several hundred expanded graft clones reportedly were the source of alpha-beta T cells about two months after transplant.

The authors prepared the TCRbeta library with unique molecular identifiers. TCRdb re-called the PCR reads through MiXCR, storing one row per CDR3 protein. The sample shows about 260,000 distinct CDR3 sequences, around 10% of them seen only once. This clonotype originated in a male patient aged 2 to 9 who had a stem cell transplant for chronic granulomatous disease, so the T cells may come from the graft donor. This chain joins TRBV7-6 and TRBJ2-2; 14 bases agree with TRBD2. The sample was peripheral blood, taken 180 days after TCRalphabeta/CD19-depleted stem cell transplant. DNA of the CDR3: TGTGCCAGCAGCTTAGTTGGGACTAGCGGGAGTCCCGCGAACACCGGGGAGCTGTTTTTT. Translated: CASSLVGTSGSPANTGELFF. Together with reference TRBV7-6 and TRBJ2-2, the CDR3 gives the full variable domain: GAGVSQSPRYKVTKRGQDVALRCDPISGHVSLYWYRQALGQGPEFLTYFNYEAQQDKSGLPNDRFSAERPEGSISTLTIQRTEQRDSAMYRCASSLVGTSGSPANTGELFFGEGSRLTVL.